This T cell receptor (beta chain) was captured in a study of T-cell reconstitution after alpha-beta-depleted transplantation in children listed by TCRdb under 2016. Some background on the complete study: Using TCR repertoire profiling, the study quantitatively followed how T-cell immune reconstitution unfolded in children after TCRalphabeta/CD19-depleted allogeneic hematopoietic cell transplantation.

From the cysteine through the phenylalanine, the CDR3 covers 13 amino acids. The CDR3 DNA has 39 bases and is translated from base 1. The junction carries 15 bases between V and J, which are trimmed by 6 bases and 6 bases respectively. CDR1 and CDR2 are drawn from the germline V gene: SQVTM, ANQGSEA. The library was generated by PCR. The sample was run on an Illumina HiSeq 2500. To normalize quantification of the TCRbeta repertoire, the TCR libraries were built with molecular barcoding that relied on unique molecular identifiers. TCRdb reanalyzed the raw reads on its own, using fastp at Q25 for trimming and MiXCR for clone calling, and kept in-frame beta chains. Each CDR3 protein gets just one entry, which takes the most common genes and DNA from the rows behind it. This sample gives more than 100,000 distinct CDR3 sequences in total; around 23% of them show up just once. Roughly 10% of the sample lies in the top ten.

This clonotype was seen a few times. The antigen it binds to is not known. No much larger clonotype is one base removed from it; base qualities were not supplied. Overall study results and their limits: In some patients, the high TCRbeta diversity seen at day 60 was put down to recipient T cells and intrathymic progenitors that had survived conditioning. The apparently early alphabetaT-cell count recovery about two months after transplant was reportedly dependent on only several hundred rapidly expanded clones derived from non-depleted graft cells. The frequencies of hyperexpanded clones fell over the following months, and after one year, T-cell counts and TCRbeta diversity were mostly attributed to newly produced T cells.

Taken with the paper, the label for treatment or condition translates to: allogeneic hematopoietic cell transplantation with graft depleted of TCRalphabeta T cells and CD19 B cells. TCRalphabeta/CD19-depleted allogeneic hematopoietic cell grafts were given to the transplant recipients, all of whom were children. Sequenced material: PBMCs, mostly from graft donor cells, taken 180 days after TCRalphabeta/CD19-depleted stem cell transplant. The sequence came from a male patient aged 2 to 9 who had a stem cell transplant for chronic granulomatous disease, so the T cells may come from the graft donor. The receptor chain draws on TRBV29-1 and TRBJ1-3; D gene: possibly TRBD1, on 5 matching bases. The DNA sequence reads TGCAGCGTGGCCGGGGGGAACGAAAACACCATATATTTT. It specifies CSVAGGNENTIYF. The CDR3, completed at both ends by the reference TRBV29-1 and TRBJ1-3 genes, gives the full variable domain SAVISQKPSRDICQRGTSLTIQCQVDSQVTMMFWYRQQPGQSLTLIATANQGSEATYESGFVIDKFPISRPNLTFSTLTVSNMSPEDSSIYLCSVAGGNENTIYFGEGSWLTVV.